This T cell receptor beta chain was sequenced during a study of beta chain features in type 1 diabetes. Overall study: All samples yielded 107,917,701 examined sorted cells. Study-level points and caveats: The influence of HLA type on TCRB rearrangement stayed undetermined. In patients and controls equally, PCR might favor templates that are shorter. Type 1 diabetes patients had VDJ junctions that carried fewer insertions and more deletions.

On this clone itself: Its antigen is currently unknown.

The CDR3 length is 16 residues. Deletions cut 2 bases from V and 6 bases from J, with 20 bases between. Looked up from germline, CDR1 is GTSNPN and CDR2 is SVGIG (reference sequence). Of the isolated RNA, all was reverse transcribed, and so the sequenced material was expressed TCRB transcripts. Here immunoSEQ multiplex PCR was the method, and the copy in TCRdb shows in-frame clones only, minus some. The sample lists about 360,000 clones, over 10% occurring once. The chain has TRBV30 and TRBJ1-3; D is uncertain. Material for sequencing was naive CD4+ T cells from blood. This clonotype originated in a young man in good health. The CDR3: CAWSPLRSRRQNTIYF. The CDR3 DNA sequence: TGTGCCTGGAGTCCACTCCGTTCCCGCCGCCAAAACACCATATATTTT. Combining the CDR3 with reference TRBV30 and TRBJ1-3 gives the whole variable domain SQTIHQWPATLVQPVGSPLSLECTVEGTSNPNLYWYRQAAGRGLQLLFYSVGIGQISSEVPQNLSASRPQDRQFILSSKKLLLSDSGFYLCAWSPLRSRRQNTIYFGEGSWLTVV.